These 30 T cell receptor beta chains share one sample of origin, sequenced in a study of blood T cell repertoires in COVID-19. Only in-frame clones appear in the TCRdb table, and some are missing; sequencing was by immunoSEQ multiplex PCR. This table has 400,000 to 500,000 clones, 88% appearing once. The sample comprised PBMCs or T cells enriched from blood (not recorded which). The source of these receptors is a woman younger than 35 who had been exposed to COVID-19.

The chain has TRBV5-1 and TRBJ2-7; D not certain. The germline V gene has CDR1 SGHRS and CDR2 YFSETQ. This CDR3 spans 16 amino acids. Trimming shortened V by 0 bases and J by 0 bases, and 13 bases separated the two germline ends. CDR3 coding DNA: TGCGCCAGCAGCTTGGTTTCAGGCACCAGCTCCTACGAGCAGTACTTC. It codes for CASSLVSGTSSYEQYF. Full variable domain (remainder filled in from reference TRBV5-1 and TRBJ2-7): KAGVTQTPRYLIKTRGQQVTLSCSPISGHRSVSWYQQTPGQGLQFLFEYFSETQRNKGNFPGRFSGRQFSNSRSEMNVSTLELGDSALYLCASSLVSGTSSYEQYFGPGTRLTVT.

The CDR3 nucleotides are TGCGCCAGCAGCTTGGGGGGGACAGGAGGAGATACGCAGTATTTT. Translation: CASSLGGTGGDTQYF. V and J are TRBV5-1 and TRBJ2-3, with 8 bases aligning to TRBD1. The V segment lost 0 bases and the J segment 5 bases; nucleotides outside the gene matches: 5. This CDR3 contains 15 residues. The germline V gene encodes CDR1 SGHRS and CDR2 YFSETQ.

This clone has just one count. Written as DNA, the CDR3 is TGCGCCAGCAGCCAAGTAAGGGGACAGGTGGAAACCGGGGAGCTGTTTTTT. It yields the protein CASSQVRGQVETGELFF. This chain links TRBV4-3 with TRBJ2-2, with 8 bases aligning to TRBD1. Germline V CDR1 and CDR2: LGHNA, YSLEER. With V trimmed by 1 base and J by 5 bases, 9 bases remained unmatched. This CDR3 has 17 residues.

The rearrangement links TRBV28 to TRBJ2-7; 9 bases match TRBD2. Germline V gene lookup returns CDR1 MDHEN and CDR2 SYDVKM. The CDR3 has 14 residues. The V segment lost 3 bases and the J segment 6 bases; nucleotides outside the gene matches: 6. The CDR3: CASSFQRGASEQYF. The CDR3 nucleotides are TGTGCCAGCAGTTTCCAGCGGGGGGCTAGCGAGCAGTACTTC.

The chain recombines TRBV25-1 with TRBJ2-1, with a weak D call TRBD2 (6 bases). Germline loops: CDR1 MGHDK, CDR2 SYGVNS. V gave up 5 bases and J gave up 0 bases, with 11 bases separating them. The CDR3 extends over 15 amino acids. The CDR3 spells CASSSGEYSYNEQFF. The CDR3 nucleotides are TGTGCCAGCAGTTCGGGGGAGTACTCCTACAATGAGCAGTTCTTC.

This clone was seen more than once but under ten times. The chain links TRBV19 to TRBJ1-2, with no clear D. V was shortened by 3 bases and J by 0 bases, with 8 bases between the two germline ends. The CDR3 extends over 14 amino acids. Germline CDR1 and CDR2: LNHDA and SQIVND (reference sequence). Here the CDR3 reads CASSIGEANYGYTF. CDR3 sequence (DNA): TGTGCCAGTAGTATCGGGGAAGCTAACTATGGCTACACCTTC.

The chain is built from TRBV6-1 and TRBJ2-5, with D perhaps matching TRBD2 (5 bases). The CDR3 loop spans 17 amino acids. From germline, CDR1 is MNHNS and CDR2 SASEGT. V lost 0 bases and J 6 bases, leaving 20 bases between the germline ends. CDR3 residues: CASSEAGLPDVPKTQYF. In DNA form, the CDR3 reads TGTGCCAGCAGTGAAGCCGGACTCCCGGACGTACCGAAGACCCAGTACTTC.

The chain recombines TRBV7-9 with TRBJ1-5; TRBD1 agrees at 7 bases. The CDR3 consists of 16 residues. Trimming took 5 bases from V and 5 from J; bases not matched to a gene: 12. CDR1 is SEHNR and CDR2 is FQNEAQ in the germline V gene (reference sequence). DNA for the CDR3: TGTGCCAGCAGCCCGACAGGGTCGTTTGGTGATCAGCCCCAGCATTTT. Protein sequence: CASSPTGSFGDQPQHF.

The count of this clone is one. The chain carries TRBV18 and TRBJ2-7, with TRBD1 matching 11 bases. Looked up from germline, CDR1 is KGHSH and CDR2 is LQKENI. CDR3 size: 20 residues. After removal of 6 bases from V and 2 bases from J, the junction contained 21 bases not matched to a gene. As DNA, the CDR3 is TGTGCCAGCTCGCGGAGACTGGTGGGACAGGGGGGACTACCCGCCTACGAGCAGTACTTC. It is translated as CASSRRLVGQGGLPAYEQYF. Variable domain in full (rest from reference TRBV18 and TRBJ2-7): NAGVMQNPRHLVRRRGQEARLRCSPMKGHSHVYWYRQLPEEGLKFMVYLQKENIIDESGMPKERFSAEFPKEGPSILRIQQVVRGDSAAYFCASSRRLVGQGGLPAYEQYFGPGTRLTVT.

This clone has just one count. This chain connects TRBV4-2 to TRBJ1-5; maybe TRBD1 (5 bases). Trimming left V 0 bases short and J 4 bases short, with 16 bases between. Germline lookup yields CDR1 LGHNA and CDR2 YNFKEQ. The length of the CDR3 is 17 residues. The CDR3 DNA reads TGTGCCAGCAGCCAAGAAAGGCAGGGACTCTCTAATCAGCCCCAGCATTTT. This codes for CASSQERQGLSNQPQHF.

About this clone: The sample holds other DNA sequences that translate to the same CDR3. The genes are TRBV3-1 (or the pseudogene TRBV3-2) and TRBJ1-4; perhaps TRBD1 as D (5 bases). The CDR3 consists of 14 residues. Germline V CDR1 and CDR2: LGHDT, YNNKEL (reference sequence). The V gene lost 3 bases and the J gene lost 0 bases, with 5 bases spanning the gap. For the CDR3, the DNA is TGTGCCAGCAGCCAGACAGCAACTAATGAAAAACTGTTTTTT. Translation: CASSQTATNEKLFF.

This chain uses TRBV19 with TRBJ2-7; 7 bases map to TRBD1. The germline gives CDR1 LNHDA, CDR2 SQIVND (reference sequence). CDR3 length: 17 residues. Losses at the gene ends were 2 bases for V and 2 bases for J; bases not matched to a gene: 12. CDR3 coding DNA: TGTGCCAGTAGTATACGGAAGCGACAGGGCCTTCCCTACGAGCAGTACTTC. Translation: CASSIRKRQGLPYEQYF. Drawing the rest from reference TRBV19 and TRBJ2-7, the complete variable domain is DGGITQSPKYLFRKEGQNVTLSCEQNLNHDAMYWYRQDPGQGLRLIYYSQIVNDFQKGDIAEGYSVSREKKESFPLTVTSAQKNPTAFYLCASSIRKRQGLPYEQYFGPGTRLTVT.

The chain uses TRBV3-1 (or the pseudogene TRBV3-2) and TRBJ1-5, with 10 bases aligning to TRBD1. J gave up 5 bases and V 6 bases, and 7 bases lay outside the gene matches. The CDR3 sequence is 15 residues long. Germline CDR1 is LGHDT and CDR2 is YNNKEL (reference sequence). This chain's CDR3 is CASSVGQGGYQPQHF. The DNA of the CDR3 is TGTGCCAGCAGTGTCGGACAGGGGGGATATCAGCCCCAGCATTTT.

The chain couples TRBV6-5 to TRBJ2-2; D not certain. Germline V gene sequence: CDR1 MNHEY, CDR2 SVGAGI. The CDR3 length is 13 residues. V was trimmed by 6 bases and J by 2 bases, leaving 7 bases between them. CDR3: CASSQDNTGELFF. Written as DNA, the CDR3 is TGTGCCAGCAGCCAGGATAACACCGGGGAGCTGTTTTTT.

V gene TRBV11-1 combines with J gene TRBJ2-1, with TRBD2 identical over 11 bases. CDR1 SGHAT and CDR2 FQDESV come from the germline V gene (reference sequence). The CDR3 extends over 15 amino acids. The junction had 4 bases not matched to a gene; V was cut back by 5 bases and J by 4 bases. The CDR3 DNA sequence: TGTGCCAGCAGCCCGACTAGCGGGGTGTACAATGAGCAGTTCTTC. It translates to CASSPTSGVYNEQFF.

DNA for the CDR3: TGCGCCAGCAGCGCGGGACAGGGTAATGAAAAACTGTTTTTT. Translation: CASSAGQGNEKLFF. The chain has TRBV5-1 and TRBJ1-4; 9 bases are shared with TRBD1. Germline-derived CDR1 and CDR2 are SGHRS and YFSETQ. V was clipped by 4 bases and J by 4 bases; unmatched bases: 2. The CDR3 runs 14 residues.

The CDR3 region is CASSLAPTGGNTIYF. The CDR3, as DNA: TGTGCCAGCAGCTTAGCCCCCACAGGGGGTAACACCATATATTTT. V gene TRBV7-2 combines with J gene TRBJ1-3; 8 nucleotides line up with TRBD1. CDR3 length: 15 amino acids. The junction had 5 bases not matched to a gene; V was cut back by 0 bases and J by 7 bases. CDR1 is SGHTA and CDR2 is FQGNSA in the germline V gene.

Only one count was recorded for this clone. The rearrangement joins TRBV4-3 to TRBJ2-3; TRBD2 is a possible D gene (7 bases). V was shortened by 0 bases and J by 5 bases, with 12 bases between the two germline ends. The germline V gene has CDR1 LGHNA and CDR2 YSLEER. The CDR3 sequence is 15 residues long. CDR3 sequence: CASSQDAGAGDTQYF. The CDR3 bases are TGCGCCAGCAGCCAAGATGCGGGGGCCGGAGATACGCAGTATTTT.

The CDR3 region is CASSPGQGKDEQYF. The CDR3 DNA is TGTGCCAGCAGTCCGGGACAGGGGAAGGATGAGCAGTACTTC. The chain carries TRBV28 and TRBJ2-7, with 10 bases fitting TRBD1. The V and J ends lost 5 bases and 7 bases, in that order; junction bases with no gene match: 8. CDR1 and CDR2 (germline): MDHEN, SYDVKM. The CDR3 is 14 residues long.

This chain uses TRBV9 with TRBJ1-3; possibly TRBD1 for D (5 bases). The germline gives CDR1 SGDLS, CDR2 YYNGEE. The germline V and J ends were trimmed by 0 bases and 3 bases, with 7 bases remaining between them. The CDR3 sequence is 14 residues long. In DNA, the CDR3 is TGTGCCAGCAGCGTAGCGGGGGATGGAAACACCATATATTTT. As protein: CASSVAGDGNTIYF.

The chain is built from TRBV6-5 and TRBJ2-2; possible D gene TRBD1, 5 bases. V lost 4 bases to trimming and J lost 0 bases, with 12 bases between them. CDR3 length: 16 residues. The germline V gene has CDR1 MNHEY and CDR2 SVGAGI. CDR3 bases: TGTGCCAGCAGTTTATCGACAGACCCGAACACCGGGGAGCTGTTTTTT. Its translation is CASSLSTDPNTGELFF.

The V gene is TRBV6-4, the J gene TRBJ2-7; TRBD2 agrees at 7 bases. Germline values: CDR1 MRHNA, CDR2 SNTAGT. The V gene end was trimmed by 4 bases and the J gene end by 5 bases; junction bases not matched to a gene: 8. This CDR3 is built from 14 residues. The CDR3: CASSVGGSSHEQYF. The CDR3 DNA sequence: TGTGCCAGCAGTGTTGGCGGGAGTAGCCACGAGCAGTACTTC.

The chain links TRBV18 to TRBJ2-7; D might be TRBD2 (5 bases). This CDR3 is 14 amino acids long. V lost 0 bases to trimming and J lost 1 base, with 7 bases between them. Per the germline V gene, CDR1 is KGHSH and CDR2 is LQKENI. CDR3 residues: CASSPPSGSYEQYF. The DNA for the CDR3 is TGTGCCAGCTCACCACCGTCGGGGTCCTACGAGCAGTACTTC. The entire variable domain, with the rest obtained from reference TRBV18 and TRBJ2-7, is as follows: NAGVMQNPRHLVRRRGQEARLRCSPMKGHSHVYWYRQLPEEGLKFMVYLQKENIIDESGMPKERFSAEFPKEGPSILRIQQVVRGDSAAYFCASSPPSGSYEQYFGPGTRLTVT.

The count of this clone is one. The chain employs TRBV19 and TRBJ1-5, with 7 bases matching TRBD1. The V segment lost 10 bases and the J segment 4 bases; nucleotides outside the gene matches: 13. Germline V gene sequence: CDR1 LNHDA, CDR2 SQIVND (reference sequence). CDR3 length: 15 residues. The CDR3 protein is CATADRVIRNQPQHF. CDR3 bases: TGTGCCACCGCTGACAGGGTCATTAGAAATCAGCCCCAGCATTTT.

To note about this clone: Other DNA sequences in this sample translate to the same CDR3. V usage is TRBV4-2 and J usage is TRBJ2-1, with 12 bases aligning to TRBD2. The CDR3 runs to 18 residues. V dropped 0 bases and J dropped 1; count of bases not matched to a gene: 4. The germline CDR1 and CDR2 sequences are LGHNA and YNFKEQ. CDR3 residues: CASSQDLAGGPSYNEQFF. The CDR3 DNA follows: TGTGCCAGCAGCCAAGATCTAGCGGGGGGGCCATCCTACAATGAGCAGTTCTTC.

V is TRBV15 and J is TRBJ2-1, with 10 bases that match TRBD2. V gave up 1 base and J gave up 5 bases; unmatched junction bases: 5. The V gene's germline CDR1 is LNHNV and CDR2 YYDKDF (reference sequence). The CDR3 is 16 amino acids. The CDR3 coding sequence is TGTGCCACCAGCAGAGTCCGACTAGCGGGTGACAATGAGCAGTTCTTC. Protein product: CATSRVRLAGDNEQFF.

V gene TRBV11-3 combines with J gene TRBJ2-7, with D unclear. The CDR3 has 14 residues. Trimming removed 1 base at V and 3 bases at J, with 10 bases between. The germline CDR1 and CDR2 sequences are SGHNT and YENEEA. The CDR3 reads CASSLGIRGYEQYF. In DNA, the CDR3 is TGTGCCAGCAGCTTAGGCATCAGAGGCTACGAGCAGTACTTC.

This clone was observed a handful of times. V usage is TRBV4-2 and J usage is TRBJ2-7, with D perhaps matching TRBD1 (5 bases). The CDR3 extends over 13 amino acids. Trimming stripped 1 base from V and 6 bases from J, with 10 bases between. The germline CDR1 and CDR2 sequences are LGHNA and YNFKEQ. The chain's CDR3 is CASSQGQTSEQYF. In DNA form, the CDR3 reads TGTGCCAGCAGCCAAGGACAGACCTCCGAGCAGTACTTC.

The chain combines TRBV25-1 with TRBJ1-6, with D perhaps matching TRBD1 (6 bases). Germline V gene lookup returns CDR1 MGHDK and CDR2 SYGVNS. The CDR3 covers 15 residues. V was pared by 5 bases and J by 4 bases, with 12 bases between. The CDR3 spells CASSLQGTYNSPLHF. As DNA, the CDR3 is TGTGCCAGCAGTTTACAGGGAACATATAATTCACCCCTCCACTTT.

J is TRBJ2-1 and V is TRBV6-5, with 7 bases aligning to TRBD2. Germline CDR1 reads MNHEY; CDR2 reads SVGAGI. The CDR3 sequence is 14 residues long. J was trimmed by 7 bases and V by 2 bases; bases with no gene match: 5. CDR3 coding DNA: TGTGCCAGCAGTTACGGGCGGGAGTGGAATGAGCAGTTCTTC. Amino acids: CASSYGREWNEQFF.